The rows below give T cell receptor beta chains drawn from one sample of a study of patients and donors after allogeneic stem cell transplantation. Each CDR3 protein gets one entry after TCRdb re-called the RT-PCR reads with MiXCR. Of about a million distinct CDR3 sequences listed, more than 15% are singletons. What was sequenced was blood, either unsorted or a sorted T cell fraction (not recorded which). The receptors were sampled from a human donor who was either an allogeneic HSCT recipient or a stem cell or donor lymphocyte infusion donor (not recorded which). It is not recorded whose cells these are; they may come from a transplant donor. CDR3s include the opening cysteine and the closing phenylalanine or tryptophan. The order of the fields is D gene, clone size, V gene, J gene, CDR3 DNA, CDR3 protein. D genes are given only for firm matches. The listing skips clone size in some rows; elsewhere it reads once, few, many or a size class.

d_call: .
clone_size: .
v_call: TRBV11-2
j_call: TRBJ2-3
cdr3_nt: TGTGCCAGCAGGCCAGGGGGGGATACGCAGTATTTT
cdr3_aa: CASRPGGDTQYF

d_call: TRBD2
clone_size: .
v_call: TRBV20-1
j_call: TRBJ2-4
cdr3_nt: TGCAGTGCAAATGGGGTTGGCGGGAGGAAAGACATTCAGTACTTC
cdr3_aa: CSANGVGGRKDIQYF

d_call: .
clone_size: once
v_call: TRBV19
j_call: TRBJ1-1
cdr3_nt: TGTGCCAGTAGTATGGGGAACCAGTTGAACACTGAAGCTTTCTTT
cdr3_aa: CASSMGNQLNTEAFF

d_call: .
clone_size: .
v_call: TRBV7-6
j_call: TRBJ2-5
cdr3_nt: TGTGCCAGCAGCCGAGGCGTCGGCGGACTCTACCAAGAGACCCAGTACTTC
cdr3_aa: CASSRGVGGLYQETQYF

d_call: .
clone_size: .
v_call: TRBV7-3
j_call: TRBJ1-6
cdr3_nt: TGTGCCAGCAGCTTAGTCGTGGGGGACTCACCCCTCCACTTT
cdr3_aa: CASSLVVGDSPLHF

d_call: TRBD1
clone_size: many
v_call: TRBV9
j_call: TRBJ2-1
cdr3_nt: TGTGCCAGCAGCCTTGGGGACAGGAACAATGAGCAGTTCTTC
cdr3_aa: CASSLGDRNNEQFF

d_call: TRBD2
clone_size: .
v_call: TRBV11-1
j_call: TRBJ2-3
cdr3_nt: TGTGCCAGCAGTTATAGCCGGGGGGCAGATACGCAGTATTTT
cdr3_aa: CASSYSRGADTQYF

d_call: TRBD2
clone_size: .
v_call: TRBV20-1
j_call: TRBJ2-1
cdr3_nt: TGCGGCTTTAGCGGGACCCTCTACAATGAGCAGTTCTTC
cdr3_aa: CGFSGTLYNEQFF

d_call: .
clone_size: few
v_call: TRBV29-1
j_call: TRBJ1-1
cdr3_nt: TGCAGCGTTGAAGGGGGACCTTTCACTGAAGCTTTCTTT
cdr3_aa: CSVEGGPFTEAFF

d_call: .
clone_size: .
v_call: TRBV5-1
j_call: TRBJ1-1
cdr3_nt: TGCGCCAGCAGCCCGAGGAGGGAATCTCTGAACACTGAAGCTTTCTTT
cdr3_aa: CASSPRRESLNTEAFF

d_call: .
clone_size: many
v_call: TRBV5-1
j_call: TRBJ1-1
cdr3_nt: TGCGCCAGCAGCTTGGACAATACGAACACTGAAGCTTTCTTT
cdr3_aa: CASSLDNTNTEAFF

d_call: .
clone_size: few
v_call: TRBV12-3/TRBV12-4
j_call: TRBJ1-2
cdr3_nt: TGTGCCAGCAGGGATTCACGTGGCTACACCTTC
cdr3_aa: CASRDSRGYTF

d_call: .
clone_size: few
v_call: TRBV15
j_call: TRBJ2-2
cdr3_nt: TGTGCCACCAGCAGAGGGGTGGACACCGGGGAGCTGTTTTTT
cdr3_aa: CATSRGVDTGELFF

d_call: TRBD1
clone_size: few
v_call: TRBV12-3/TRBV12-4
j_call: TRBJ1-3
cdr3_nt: TGTGCCAGCACTCTGGGACAGAGCTCTGGAAACACCATATATTTT
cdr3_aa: CASTLGQSSGNTIYF

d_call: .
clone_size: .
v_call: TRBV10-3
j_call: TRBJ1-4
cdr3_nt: TGTGCCATCAGCGGCATGGCTGCAGGTGAAAAACTGTTTTTT
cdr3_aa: CAISGMAAGEKLFF

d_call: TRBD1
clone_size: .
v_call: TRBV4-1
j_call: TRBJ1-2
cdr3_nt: TGCGCCAGCAGCCAAGAGGGACAGGGGGTGAGAGGCTATGGCTACACCTTC
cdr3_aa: CASSQEGQGVRGYGYTF

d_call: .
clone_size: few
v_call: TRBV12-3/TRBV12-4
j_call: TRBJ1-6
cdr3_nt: TGTGCCAGCAGTTTACGTCCTAATTCACCCCTCCACTTT
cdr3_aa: CASSLRPNSPLHF

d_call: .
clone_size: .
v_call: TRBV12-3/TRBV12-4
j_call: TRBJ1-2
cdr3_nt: TGTGCCAGCAGTCGCAAGCGGGCCGTTACGGGGGAGAACTATGGCTACACCTTC
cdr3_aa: CASSRKRAVTGENYGYTF

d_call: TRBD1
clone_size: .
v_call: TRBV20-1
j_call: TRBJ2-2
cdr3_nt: TGCAGTGCTACAACAGGGGGCGCGGGGACCGGGGAGCTGTTTTTT
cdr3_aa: CSATTGGAGTGELFF

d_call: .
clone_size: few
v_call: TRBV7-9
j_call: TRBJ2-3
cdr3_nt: TGTGCCAGCAGCTTAATGGGCAGTTCGACAGATACGCAGTATTTT
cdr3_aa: CASSLMGSSTDTQYF

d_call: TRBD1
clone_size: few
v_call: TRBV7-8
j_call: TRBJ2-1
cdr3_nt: TGTGCCAGCAGCCTGACAGGGACCAATGAGCAGTTCTTC
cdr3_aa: CASSLTGTNEQFF

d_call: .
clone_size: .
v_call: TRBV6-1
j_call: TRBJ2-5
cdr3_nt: TGTGCCAGCAGGGGACAAGGCACCCAAGAGACCCAGTACTTC
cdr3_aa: CASRGQGTQETQYF